Shown below are 2 T cell receptor beta chains from a single sample sequenced in a study of CD8 T cells in Susac syndrome. The RNA input was roughly 0.45 to 1 ug, and it was reverse transcribed with random hexamers. Using its own MiXCR run on the immunoSEQ multiplex PCR reads, TCRdb lists one record per CDR3 protein. The table shows about 140,000 distinct CDR3 sequences, with roughly 95% occurring only once. Material: CD4+ T cells from PBMCs. Receptor source: a human donor with multiple sclerosis.

The chain couples TRBV6-6 to TRBJ1-6, with a tentative D call TRBD1 (5 bases). V lost 2 bases and J 8 bases, leaving 13 bases between the germline ends. The CDR3 length is 15 residues. In germline, CDR1 is MNHNY, CDR2 SVGAGI (reference sequence). CDR3 amino acids: CASSYDQGRDSPLHF. As DNA, the CDR3 is TGTGCCAGCAGTTACGACCAGGGCCGGGATTCACCCCTCCACTTT.

The chain links TRBV27 to TRBJ2-7; the D gene is possibly TRBD2 (6 bases). The V end was cut by 7 bases, the J end by 0 bases, with 10 bases between. CDR3 length: 13 residues. Germline loops: CDR1 MNHEY, CDR2 SMNVEV (reference sequence). The CDR3, as DNA: TGTGCCAGCACGGGAGTAGGCTCCTACGAGCAGTACTTC. Encoded protein: CASTGVGSYEQYF.